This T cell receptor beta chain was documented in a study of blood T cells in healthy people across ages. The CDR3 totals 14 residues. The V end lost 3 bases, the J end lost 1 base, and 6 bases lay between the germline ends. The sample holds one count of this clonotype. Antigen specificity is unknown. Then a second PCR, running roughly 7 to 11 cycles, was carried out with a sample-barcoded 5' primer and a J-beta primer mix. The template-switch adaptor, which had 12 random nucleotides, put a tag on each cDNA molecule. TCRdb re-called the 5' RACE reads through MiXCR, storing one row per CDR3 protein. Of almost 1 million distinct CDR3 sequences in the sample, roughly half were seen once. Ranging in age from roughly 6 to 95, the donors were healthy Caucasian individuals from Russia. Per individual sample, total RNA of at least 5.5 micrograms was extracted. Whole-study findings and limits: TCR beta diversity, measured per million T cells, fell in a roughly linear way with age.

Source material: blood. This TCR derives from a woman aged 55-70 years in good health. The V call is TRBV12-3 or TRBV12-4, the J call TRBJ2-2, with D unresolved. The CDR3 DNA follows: TGTGCCAGCAGTTTTGCGGTGAACACCGGGGAGCTGTTTTTT. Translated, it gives CASSFAVNTGELFF.